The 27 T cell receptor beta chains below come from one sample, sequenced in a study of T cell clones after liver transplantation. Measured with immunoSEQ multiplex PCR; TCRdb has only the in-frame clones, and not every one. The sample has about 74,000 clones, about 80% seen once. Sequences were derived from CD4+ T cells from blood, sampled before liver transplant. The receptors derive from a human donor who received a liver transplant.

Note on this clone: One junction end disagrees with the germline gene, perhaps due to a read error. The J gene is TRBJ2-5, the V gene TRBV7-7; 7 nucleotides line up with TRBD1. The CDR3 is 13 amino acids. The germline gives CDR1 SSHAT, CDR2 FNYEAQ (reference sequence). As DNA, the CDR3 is TGTGCTAGCAGCAGGGACAGCCAAGAGACCCAGTACTTC. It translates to CASSRDSQETQYF.

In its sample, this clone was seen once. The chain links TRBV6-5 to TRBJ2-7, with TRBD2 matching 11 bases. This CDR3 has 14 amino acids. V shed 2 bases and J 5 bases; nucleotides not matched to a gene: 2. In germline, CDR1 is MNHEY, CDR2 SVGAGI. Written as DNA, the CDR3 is TGTGCCAGCAGTTACACTAGCGGGAGCCACGAGCAGTACTTC. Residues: CASSYTSGSHEQYF.

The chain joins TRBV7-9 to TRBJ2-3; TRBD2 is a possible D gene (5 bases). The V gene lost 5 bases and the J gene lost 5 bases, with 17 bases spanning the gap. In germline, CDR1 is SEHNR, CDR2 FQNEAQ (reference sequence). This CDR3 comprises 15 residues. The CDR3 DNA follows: TGTGCCAGCAGCCCTAGCCGGAAGATGAAAGATACGCAGTATTTT. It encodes CASSPSRKMKDTQYF. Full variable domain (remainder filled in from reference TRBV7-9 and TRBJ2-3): DTGVSQNPRHKITKRGQNVTFRCDPISEHNRLYWYRQTLGQGPEFLTYFQNEAQLEKSRLLSDRFSAERPKGSFSTLEIQRTEQGDSAMYLCASSPSRKMKDTQYFGPGTRLTVL.

CDR3 DNA: TGTGCCAGCAGTTTACGGCAGGGAATGGCCGGAGGCGGCACCGGGGAGCTGTTTTTT. This gives the protein CASSLRQGMAGGGTGELFF. The chain uses TRBV27 and TRBJ2-2; D might be TRBD1 or TRBD2, each matching 5 bases. Germline lookup yields CDR1 MNHEY and CDR2 SMNVEV (reference sequence). CDR3 size: 19 residues. The V gene lost 2 bases and the J gene lost 4 bases, with 23 bases spanning the gap.

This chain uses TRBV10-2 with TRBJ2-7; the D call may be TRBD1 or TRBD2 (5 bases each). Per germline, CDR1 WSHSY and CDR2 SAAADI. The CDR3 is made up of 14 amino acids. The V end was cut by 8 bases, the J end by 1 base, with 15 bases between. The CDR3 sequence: CASLGDGVSYEQYF. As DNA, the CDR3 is TGCGCCAGCCTAGGGGACGGGGTATCCTACGAGCAGTACTTC.

The DNA for the CDR3 is TGTGCCAGCAGCGGGACAGGGGGCTGGAACTATGGCTACACCTTC. As protein: CASSGTGGWNYGYTF. V gene TRBV5-6 combines with J gene TRBJ1-2; 12 bases are shared with TRBD1. Germline assignment: CDR1 SGHDT and CDR2 YYEEEE. V lost 4 bases, J lost 2 bases, and 3 bases stayed unmatched. This CDR3 has 15 residues.

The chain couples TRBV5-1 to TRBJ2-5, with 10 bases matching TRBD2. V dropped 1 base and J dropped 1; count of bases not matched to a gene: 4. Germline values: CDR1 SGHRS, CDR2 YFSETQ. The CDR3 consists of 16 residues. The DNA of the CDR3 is TGCGCCAGCAGCTTGCGTAGCGGGAGGTCCCAAGAGACCCAGTACTTC. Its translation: CASSLRSGRSQETQYF.

The CDR3, as DNA: TGTGCCAGCAGTTTATACCCGGTCACCAACACAGGAAACACCATATATTTT. This encodes CASSLYPVTNTGNTIYF. The chain is built from TRBV2 and TRBJ1-3; D uncertain. Trimming cost V 5 bases and J 4 bases, with 21 bases left between them. Germline CDR1 is SNHLY and CDR2 is FYNNEI. This CDR3 comprises 17 residues.

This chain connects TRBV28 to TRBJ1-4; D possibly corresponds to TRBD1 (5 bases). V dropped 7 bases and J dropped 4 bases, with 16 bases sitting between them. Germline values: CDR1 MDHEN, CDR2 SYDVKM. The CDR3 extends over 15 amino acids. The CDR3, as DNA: TGTGCCAGCACCTTGGGGGGAACGGGTAATGAAAAACTGTTTTTT. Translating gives CASTLGGTGNEKLFF.

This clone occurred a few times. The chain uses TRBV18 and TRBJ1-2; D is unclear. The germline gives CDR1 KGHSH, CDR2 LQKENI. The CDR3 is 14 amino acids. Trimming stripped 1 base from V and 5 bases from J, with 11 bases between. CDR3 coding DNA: TGTGCCAGCTCACCACAGAGTTCGGAGTATGGCTACACCTTC. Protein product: CASSPQSSEYGYTF.

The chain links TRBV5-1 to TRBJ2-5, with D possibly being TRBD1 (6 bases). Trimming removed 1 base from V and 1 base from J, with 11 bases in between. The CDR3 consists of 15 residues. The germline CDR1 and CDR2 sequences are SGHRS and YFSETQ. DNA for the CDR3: TGCGCCAGCAGCTTGATGGGGACACTCCAAGAGACCCAGTACTTC. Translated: CASSLMGTLQETQYF.

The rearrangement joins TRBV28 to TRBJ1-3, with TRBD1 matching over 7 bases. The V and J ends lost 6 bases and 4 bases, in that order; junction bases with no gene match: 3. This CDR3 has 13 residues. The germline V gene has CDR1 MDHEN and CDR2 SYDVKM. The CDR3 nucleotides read TGTGCCAGCAGGACAGGGCCAGGAAACACCATATATTTT. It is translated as CASRTGPGNTIYF.

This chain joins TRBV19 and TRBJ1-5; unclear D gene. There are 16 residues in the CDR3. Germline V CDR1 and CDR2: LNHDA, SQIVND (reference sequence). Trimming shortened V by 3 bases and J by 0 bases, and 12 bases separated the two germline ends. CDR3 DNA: TGTGCCAGTAGTATCGGAACGGATTATAGCAATCAGCCCCAGCATTTT. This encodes CASSIGTDYSNQPQHF.

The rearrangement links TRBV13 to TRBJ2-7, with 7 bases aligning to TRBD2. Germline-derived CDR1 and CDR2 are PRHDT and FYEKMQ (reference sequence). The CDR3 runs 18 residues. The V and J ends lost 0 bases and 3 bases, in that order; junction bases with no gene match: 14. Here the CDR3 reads CASSLGSRRELDGYEQYF. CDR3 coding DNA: TGTGCCAGCAGCTTAGGTTCTCGGCGGGAGCTAGACGGCTACGAGCAGTACTTC.

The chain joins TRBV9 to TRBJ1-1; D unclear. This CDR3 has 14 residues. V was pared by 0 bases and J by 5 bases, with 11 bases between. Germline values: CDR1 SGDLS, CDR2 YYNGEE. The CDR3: CASSVDGKRTEAFF. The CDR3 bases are TGTGCCAGCAGCGTAGATGGTAAACGGACTGAAGCTTTCTTT.

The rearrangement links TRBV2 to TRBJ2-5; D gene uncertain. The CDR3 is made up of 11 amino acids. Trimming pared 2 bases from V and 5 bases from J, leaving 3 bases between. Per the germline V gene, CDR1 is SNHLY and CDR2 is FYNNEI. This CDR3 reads CASSESETQYF. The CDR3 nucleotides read TGTGCCAGCAGTGAAAGTGAGACCCAGTACTTC.

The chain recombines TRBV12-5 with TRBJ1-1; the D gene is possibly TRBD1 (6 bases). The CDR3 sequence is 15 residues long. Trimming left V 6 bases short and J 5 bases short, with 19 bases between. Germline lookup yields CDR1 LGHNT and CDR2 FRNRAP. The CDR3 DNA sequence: TGTGCTAGTGGAAATATGATAGGGGGATGGACTGAAGCTTTCTTT. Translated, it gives CASGNMIGGWTEAFF.

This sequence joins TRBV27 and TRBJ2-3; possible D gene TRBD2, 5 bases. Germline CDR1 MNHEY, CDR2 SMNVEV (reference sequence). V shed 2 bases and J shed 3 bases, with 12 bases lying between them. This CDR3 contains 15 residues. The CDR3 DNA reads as TGTGCCAGCAGTTTAGGCGGGTTTCGGACAGATACGCAGTATTTT. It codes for CASSLGGFRTDTQYF.

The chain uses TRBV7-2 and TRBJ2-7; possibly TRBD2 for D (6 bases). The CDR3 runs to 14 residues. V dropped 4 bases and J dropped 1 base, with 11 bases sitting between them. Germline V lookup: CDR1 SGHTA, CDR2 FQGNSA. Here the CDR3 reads CASSSPGLSYEQYF. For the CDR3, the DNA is TGTGCCAGCAGCTCCCCGGGACTTTCCTACGAGCAGTACTTC.

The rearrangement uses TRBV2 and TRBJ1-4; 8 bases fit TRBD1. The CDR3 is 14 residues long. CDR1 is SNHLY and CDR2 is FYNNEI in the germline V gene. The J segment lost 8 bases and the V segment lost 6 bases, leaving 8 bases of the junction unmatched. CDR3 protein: CASSTGTGSEKLFF. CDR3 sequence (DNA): TGTGCCAGCAGCACCGGGACAGGAAGCGAAAAACTGTTTTTT.

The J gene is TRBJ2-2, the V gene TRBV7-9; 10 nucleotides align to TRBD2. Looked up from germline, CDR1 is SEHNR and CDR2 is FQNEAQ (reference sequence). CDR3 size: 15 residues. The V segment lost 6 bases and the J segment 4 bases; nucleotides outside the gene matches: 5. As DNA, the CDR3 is TGTGCCAGCAGACAACGGACTAGCGGCACCGGGGAGCTGTTTTTT. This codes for CASRQRTSGTGELFF.

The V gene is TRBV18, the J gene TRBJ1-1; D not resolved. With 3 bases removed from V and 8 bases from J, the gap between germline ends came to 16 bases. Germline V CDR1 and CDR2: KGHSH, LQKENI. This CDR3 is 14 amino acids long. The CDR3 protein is CASSPLGGGREAFF. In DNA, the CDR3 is TGTGCCAGCTCACCTCTAGGCGGAGGCAGGGAAGCTTTCTTT.

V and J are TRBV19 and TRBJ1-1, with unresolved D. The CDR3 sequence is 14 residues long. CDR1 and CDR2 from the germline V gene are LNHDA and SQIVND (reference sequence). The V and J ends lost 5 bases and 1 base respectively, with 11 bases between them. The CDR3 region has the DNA TGTGCCAGTAGTCAGCAAGCAGAGAACACTGAAGCTTTCTTT. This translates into CASSQQAENTEAFF.

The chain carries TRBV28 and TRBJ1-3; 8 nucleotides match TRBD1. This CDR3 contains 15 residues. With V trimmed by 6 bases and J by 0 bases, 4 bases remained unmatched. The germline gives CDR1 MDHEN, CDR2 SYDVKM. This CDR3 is CASSRGPISGNTIYF. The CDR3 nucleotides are TGTGCCAGCAGCAGGGGGCCGATCTCTGGAAACACCATATATTTT. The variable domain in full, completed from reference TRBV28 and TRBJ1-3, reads DVKVTQSSRYLVKRTGEKVFLECVQDMDHENMFWYRQDPGLGLRLIYFSYDVKMKEKGDIPEGYSVSREKKERFSLILESASTNQTSMYLCASSRGPISGNTIYFGEGSWLTVV.

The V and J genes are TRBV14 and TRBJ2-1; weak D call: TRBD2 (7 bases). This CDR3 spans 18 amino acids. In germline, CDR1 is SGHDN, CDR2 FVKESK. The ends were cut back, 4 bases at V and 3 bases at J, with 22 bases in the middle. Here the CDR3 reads CASSLWGGAASLYNEQFF. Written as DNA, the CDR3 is TGTGCCAGCAGCCTATGGGGGGGGGCGGCATCCCTCTACAATGAGCAGTTCTTC.

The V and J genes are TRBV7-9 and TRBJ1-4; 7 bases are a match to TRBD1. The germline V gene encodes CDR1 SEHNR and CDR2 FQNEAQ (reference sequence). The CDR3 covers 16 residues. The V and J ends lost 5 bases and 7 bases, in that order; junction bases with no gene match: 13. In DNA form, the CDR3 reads TGTGCCAGCAGCCTGCCCGGCACTACAGGGGTTGAAAAACTGTTTTTT. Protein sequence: CASSLPGTTGVEKLFF.

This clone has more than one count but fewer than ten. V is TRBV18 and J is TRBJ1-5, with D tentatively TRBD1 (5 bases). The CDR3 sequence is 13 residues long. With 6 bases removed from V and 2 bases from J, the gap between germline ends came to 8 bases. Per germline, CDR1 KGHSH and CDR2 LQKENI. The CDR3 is CASSPTGNQPQHF. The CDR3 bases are TGTGCCAGCTCTCCGACAGGCAATCAGCCCCAGCATTTT.